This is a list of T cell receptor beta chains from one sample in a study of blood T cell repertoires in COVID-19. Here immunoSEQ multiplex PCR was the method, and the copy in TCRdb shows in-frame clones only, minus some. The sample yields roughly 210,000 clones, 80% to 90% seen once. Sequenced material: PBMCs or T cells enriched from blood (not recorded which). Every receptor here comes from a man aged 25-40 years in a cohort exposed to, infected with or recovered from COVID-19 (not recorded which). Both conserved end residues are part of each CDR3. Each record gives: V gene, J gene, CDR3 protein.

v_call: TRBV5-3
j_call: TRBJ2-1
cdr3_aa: CARRRGPGGDEQFF

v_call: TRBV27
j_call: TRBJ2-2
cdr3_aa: CASSSRQGSDTGELFF

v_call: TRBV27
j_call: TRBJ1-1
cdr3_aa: CASSPGGHTEAFF

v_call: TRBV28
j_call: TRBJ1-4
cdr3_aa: CASRRAGGLEKLFF

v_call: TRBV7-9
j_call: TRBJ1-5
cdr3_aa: CASSHGGLNQPQHF

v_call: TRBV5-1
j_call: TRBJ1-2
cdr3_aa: CASSRDSGAYGYTF

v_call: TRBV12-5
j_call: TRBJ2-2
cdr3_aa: CASGLVQGYTGELFF

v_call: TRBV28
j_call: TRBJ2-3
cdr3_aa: CASSLSGTGVVDTQYF

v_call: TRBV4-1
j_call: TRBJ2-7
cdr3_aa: CASSQGRSGEQYF

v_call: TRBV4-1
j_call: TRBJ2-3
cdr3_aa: CASSHIRTSGDTQYF

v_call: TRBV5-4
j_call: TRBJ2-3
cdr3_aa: CAGGLAGTTDTQYF

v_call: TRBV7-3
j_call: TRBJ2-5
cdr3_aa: CASSITGTQETQYF

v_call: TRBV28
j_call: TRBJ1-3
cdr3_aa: CASSADSSGNTIYF

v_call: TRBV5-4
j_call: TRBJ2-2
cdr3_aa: CASSNTGNTGELFF

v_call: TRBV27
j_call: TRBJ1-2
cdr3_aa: CASSGWWLRGYTF

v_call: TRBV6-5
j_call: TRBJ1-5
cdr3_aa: CASRENQPQHF

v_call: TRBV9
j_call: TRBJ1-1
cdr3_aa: CASSSSPNTEAFF

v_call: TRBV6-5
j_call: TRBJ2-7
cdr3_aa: CASSYTHQGAFSEQYF

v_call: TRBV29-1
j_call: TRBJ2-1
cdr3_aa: CSVEPGRHEQFF

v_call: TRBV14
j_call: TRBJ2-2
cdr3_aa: CASSLLPQTGTGGYTGELFF